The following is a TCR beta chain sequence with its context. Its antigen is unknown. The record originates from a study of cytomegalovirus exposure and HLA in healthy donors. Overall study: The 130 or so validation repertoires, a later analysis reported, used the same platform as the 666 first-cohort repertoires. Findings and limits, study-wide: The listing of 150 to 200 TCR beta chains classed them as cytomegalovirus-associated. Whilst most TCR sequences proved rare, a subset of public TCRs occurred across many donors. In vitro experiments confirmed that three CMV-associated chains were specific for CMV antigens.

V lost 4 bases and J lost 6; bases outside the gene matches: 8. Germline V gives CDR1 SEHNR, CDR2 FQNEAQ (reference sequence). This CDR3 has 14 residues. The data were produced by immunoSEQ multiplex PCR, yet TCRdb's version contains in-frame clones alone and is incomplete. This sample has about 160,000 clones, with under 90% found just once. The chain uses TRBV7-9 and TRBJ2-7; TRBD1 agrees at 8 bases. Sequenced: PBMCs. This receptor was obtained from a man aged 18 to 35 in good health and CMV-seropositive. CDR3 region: CASSYGQGWGEQYF. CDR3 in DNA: TGTGCCAGCAGCTATGGACAGGGCTGGGGCGAGCAGTACTTC.